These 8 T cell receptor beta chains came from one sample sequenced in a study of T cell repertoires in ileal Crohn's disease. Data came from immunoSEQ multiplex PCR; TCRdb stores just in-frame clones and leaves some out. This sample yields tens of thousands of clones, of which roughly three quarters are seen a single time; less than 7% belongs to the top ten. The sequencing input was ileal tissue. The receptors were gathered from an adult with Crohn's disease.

Here the CDR3 DNA reads TGTGCCAGCAGTGAAACAGCCTTCCAAGAGACCCAGTACTTC. Translating it yields CASSETAFQETQYF. The genes are TRBV6-1 and TRBJ2-5; D gene ambiguous. Per germline, CDR1 MNHNS and CDR2 SASEGT. The CDR3 has 14 amino acids. Trimming cost V 2 bases and J 1 base, with 8 bases left between them.

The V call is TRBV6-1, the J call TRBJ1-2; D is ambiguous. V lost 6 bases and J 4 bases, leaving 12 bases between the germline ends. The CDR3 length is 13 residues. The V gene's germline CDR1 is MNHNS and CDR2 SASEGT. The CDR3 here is CASRELSSYGYTF. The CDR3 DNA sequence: TGTGCCAGCAGGGAGTTGAGTTCCTATGGCTACACCTTC.

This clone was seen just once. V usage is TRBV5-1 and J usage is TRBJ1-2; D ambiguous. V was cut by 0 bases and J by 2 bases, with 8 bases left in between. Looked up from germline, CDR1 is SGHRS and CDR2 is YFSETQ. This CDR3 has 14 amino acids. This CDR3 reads CASSLEWQNYGYTF. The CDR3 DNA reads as TGCGCCAGCAGCTTGGAGTGGCAGAACTATGGCTACACCTTC. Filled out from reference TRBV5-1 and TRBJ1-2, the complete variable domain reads KAGVTQTPRYLIKTRGQQVTLSCSPISGHRSVSWYQQTPGQGLQFLFEYFSETQRNKGNFPGRFSGRQFSNSRSEMNVSTLELGDSALYLCASSLEWQNYGYTFGSGTRLTVV.

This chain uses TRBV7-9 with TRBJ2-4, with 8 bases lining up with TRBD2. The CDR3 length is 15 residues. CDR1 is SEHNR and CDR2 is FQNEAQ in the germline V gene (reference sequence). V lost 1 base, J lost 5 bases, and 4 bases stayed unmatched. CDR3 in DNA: TGTGCCAGCAGCTTAGTGCCGGGGGGGGAAAACATTCAGTACTTC. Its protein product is CASSLVPGGENIQYF.

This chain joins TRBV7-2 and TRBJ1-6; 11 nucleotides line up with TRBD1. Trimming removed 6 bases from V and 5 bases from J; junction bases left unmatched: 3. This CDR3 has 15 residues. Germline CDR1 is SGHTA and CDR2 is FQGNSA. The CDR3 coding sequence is TGTGCCAGCAGAAGGGACAGGGGGGATAATTCACCCCTCCACTTT. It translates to CASRRDRGDNSPLHF. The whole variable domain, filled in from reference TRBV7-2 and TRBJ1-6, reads GAGVSQSPSNKVTEKGKDVELRCDPISGHTALYWYRQSLGQGLEFLIYFQGNSAPDKSGLPSDRFSAERTGGSVSTLTIQRTQQEDSAVYLCASRRDRGDNSPLHFGNGTRLTVT.

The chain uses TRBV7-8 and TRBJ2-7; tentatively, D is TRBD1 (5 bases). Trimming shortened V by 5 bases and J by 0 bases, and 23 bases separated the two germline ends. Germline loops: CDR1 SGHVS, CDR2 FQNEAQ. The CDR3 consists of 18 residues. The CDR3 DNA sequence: TGTGCCAGCAGCCACAAAGCGACAGAAACTATTACCTCCTACGAGCAGTACTTC. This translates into CASSHKATETITSYEQYF.

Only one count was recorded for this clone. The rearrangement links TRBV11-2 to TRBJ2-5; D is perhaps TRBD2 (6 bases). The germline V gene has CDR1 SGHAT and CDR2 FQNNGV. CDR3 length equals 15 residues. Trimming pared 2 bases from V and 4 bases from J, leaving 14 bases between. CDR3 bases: TGTGCCAGCAGCTTACGTAGGGGAGCGGGAGAGACCCAGTACTTC. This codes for CASSLRRGAGETQYF.

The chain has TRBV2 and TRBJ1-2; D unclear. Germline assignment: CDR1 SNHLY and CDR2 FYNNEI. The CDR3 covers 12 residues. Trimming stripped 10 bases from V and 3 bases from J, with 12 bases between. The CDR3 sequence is CATRRQYYGYTF. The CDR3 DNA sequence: TGTGCCACCAGGCGGCAGTACTATGGCTACACCTTC.